The clone carrying this T cell receptor beta chain was counted between two and nine times. Its antigen is undetermined. Preparation of the TCRbeta library was carried out with unique molecular identifiers. TCRdb passed the PCR reads through MiXCR, listing each CDR3 protein once. The table includes around 450,000 distinct CDR3 sequences, around 15% detected once. Per germline, CDR1 KGHSH and CDR2 LQKENI. CDR3 length: 16 amino acids. V was cut by 3 bases and J by 1 base, with 13 bases left in between. The data were obtained in a study of T-cell reconstitution after alpha-beta-depleted transplantation in children. Study results and limitations: Recipient T cells and thymic progenitors that survived gave rise to the high TCRbeta diversity observed at day 60 in some patients. Reportedly, roughly two months post-transplant, alpha-beta T cells arose from several hundred expanded graft clones.

The receptor comes from a boy younger than two who had a stem cell transplant for Wiskott-Aldrich syndrome, so the T cells may come from the graft donor. The source was PBMCs, mostly from graft donor cells, collected 360 days after TCRalphabeta/CD19-depleted stem cell transplant. V gene TRBV18 combines with J gene TRBJ2-4; D is uncertain. The CDR3 loop is CASSPGALGAKNIQYF. In nucleotides, the CDR3 is TGTGCCAGCTCACCGGGCGCCCTTGGGGCCAAAAACATTCAGTACTTC.